This note documents a single T cell receptor beta chain sequence. The antigen is not known. The sample originates from a study of T cell responses to AZD1222 COVID-19 vaccine. The germline V gene encodes CDR1 SGDLS and CDR2 YYNGEE. This CDR3 contains 16 residues. Trimming at V came to 0 bases and at J to 7 bases, leaving 8 bases not matched to a gene. Study-level findings and limits: White British people made up most donors, females outnumbered males, and clonal diversity was possibly underestimated.

Assay used: immunoSEQ multiplex PCR; TCRdb lists only in-frame clones, some missing. Among approximately 120,000 clones, 88% were seen once, and the ten largest hold 9.5% to 15%. The V gene is TRBV9, the J gene TRBJ1-4; 8 bases map to TRBD1. The specimen was peripheral blood, collected on day 0 of MenACWY control vaccination. This clonotype originated in an adult in good health. CDR3 region: CASSVAIQGGSEKLFF. The CDR3 bases are TGTGCCAGCAGCGTAGCTATACAGGGGGGGTCTGAAAAACTGTTTTTT.